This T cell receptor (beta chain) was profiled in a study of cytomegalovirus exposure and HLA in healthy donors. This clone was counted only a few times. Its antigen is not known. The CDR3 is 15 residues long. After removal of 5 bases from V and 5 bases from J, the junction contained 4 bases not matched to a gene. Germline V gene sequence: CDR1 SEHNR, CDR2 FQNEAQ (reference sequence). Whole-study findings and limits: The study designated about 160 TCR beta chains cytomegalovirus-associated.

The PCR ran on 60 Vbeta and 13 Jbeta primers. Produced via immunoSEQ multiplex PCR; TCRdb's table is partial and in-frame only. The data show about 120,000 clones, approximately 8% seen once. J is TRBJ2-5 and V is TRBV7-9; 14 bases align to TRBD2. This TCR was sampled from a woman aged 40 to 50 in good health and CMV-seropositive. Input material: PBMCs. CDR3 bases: TGTGCCAGCAGCCGACTAGCGGGGGGGCTGGAGACCCAGTACTTC. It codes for CASSRLAGGLETQYF.